The rows below give T cell receptor beta chains drawn from one sample of a study of shared clonotypes between healthy human individuals. Clones were sequenced by immunoSEQ multiplex PCR, and TCRdb holds only the in-frame ones, with some missing. The sample has about 1,500,000 clones, roughly 96% seen once. The sequenced sample consisted of naive CD4+ T cells sorted from blood. The source of these receptors is a man in his thirties or forties in good health. CDR3s include the opening cysteine and the closing phenylalanine or tryptophan. D genes are given only for firm matches. A clone size is listed for some rows: how often the clone was seen (once, few, many), or a class if it is expanded.

j_call v_call d_call cdr3_length clone_size cdr3_nt cdr3_aa
TRBJ1-6 TRBV7-9 NA 14 NA TGTGCCAGCAGCTTAGGACAAAATGGTTCACCCCTCCACTTT CASSLGQNGSPLHF
TRBJ1-4 TRBV15 NA 13 NA TGTGCCACCAGCGGGGACCTTGGGGGAAAACTGTTTTTT CATSGDLGGKLFF
TRBJ1-1 TRBV7-9 TRBD1 16 NA TGTGCCAGCAGCTTAGGAAGGGGGCTAATGGGAACTGAAGCTTTCTTT CASSLGRGLMGTEAFF
TRBJ2-1 TRBV5-6 NA 15 NA TGTGCCAGCAGCTCGTGGGATCGACCTAGGGTTGCCCAGTTCTTC CASSSWDRPRVAQFF
TRBJ2-1 TRBV9 NA 15 once TGTGCCAGCAGCCAGGACCCGGGGGCAAACAATGAGCAGTTCTTC CASSQDPGANNEQFF
TRBJ1-1 TRBV28 NA 11 NA TGTGCCAGCACCTTACCCACTGAAGCTTTCTTT CASTLPTEAFF
TRBJ2-6 TRBV5-6 NA 15 once TGTGCCAGCAGCCTACCGGGGAAAGGGGCCAACGTCCTGACTTTC CASSLPGKGANVLTF
TRBJ2-1 TRBV7-6 TRBD1 19 NA TGTGCCAGCAGCCCACGGGACAGGGGGCGGAACGGTTCCTACAATGAGCAGTTCTTC CASSPRDRGRNGSYNEQFF
TRBJ2-5 TRBV29-1 TRBD1 14 NA TGCAGCGTTGTGGACAGGGGGACCCAAGAGACCCAGTACTTC CSVVDRGTQETQYF
TRBJ2-3 TRBV4-3 TRBD2 19 NA TGCGCCAGCAGCCAAGCTATTAAAGGCAGGGCGGGGGTGCGAGATACGCAGTATTTT CASSQAIKGRAGVRDTQYF
TRBJ1-4 TRBV2 NA 13 NA TGTGCCAGCAGGTTTATCAGGGGTGAAAAACTGTTTTTT CASRFIRGEKLFF